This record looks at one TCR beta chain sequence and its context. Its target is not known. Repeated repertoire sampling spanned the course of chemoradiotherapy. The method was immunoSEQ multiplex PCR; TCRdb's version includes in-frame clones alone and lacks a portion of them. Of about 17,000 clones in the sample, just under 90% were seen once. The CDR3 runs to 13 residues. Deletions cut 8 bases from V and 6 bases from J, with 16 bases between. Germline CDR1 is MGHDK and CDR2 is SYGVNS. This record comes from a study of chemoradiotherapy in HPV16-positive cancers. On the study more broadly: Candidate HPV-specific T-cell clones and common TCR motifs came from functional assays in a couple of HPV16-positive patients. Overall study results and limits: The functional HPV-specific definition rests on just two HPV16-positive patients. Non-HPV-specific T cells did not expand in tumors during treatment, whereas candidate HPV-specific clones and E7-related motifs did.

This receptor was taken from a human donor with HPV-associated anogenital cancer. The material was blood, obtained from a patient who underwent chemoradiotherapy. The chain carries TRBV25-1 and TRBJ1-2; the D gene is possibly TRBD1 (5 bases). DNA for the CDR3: TGTGCCAGCTCACAGCACCAGGGCCATGGCTACACCTTC. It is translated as CASSQHQGHGYTF.